These T cell receptor beta chains were read from a single sample in a study of blood T cell repertoires in COVID-19. Clones were sequenced by immunoSEQ multiplex PCR, and TCRdb holds only the in-frame ones, with some missing. Altogether over 150,000 clones are present, 80% to 90% being singletons, with the ten largest covering over 9%. The material sequenced was peripheral blood. These receptors came from a woman between 65 and 79 years old with COVID-19, enrolled during active disease. Each CDR3 is given with its conserved first and last residue. D genes are given only for firm matches. Clone size, where shown, is once, few, many, or a class for clones that have expanded.

V,size,J,length,D,DNA,CDR3
TRBV6-5,NA,TRBJ2-3,14,NA,TGTGCCAGCAGTCAGGAGGAGTCCACAGATACGCAGTATTTT,CASSQEESTDTQYF
TRBV20-1,few,TRBJ1-2,14,TRBD1,TGCAGTGCTAGTGGGACAGGAGTCAACTATGGCTACACCTTC,CSASGTGVNYGYTF
TRBV30,NA,TRBJ1-6,15,TRBD1,TGTGCCGGCGGGACAGGGCGTGCCAGGGCTTCACCCCTCCACTTT,CAGGTGRARASPLHF
TRBV19,NA,TRBJ2-1,14,TRBD1,TGTGCCAGTAGCGGGACAGGGTCCTACAATGAACAGTTCTTC,CASSGTGSYNEQFF
TRBV6-5,NA,TRBJ2-7,15,TRBD1,TGTGCCAGCAGTTACCGGGGACAGGGGGCCTACGAGCAGTACTTC,CASSYRGQGAYEQYF
TRBV7-9,NA,TRBJ2-3,12,NA,TGTGCCAGCAGTTCTACCTCAGATACGCAGTATTTT,CASSSTSDTQYF
TRBV14,NA,TRBJ1-4,15,TRBD1,TGTGCCAGCAGCAATCGACAGGGAACTAATGAAAAACTGTTTTTT,CASSNRQGTNEKLFF
TRBV6-5,NA,TRBJ1-5,13,NA,TGTGCCAGCAGTTACTCGAGAGGGCAGCCCCAGCATTTT,CASSYSRGQPQHF
TRBV28,NA,TRBJ2-3,17,TRBD2,TGTGCCAGCAGCTCTTGGGCTAGCGGGGGGGGCACAGATACGCAGTATTTT,CASSSWASGGGTDTQYF
TRBV7-3,NA,TRBJ1-1,13,NA,TGTGCCAGCAGCGCCGGGAGGAACACTGAAGCTTTCTTT,CASSAGRNTEAFF
TRBV6-5,NA,TRBJ1-4,14,TRBD1,TGTGCCAGCAACACGGGACAGGGCAGTGAAAAACTGTTTTTT,CASNTGQGSEKLFF
TRBV4-1,NA,TRBJ1-1,15,NA,TGCGCCAGCAGCCAAATCGTCAGGAGCGGTTGGGAGTCCTTCTTT,CASSQIVRSGWESFF
TRBV6-5,NA,TRBJ2-5,11,NA,TGTGCCAGCAGTCGGGTGGAGACCCAGTACTTC,CASSRVETQYF
TRBV15,NA,TRBJ1-1,14,NA,TGTGCCACCAGCAGAGTGGGTCGGACAGTCCAAGCTTTCTTT,CATSRVGRTVQAFF
TRBV29-1,few,TRBJ1-2,12,NA,TGCAGCGTTGACGTCCTCCTACATGGCTACACCTTC,CSVDVLLHGYTF
TRBV30,few,TRBJ2-7,13,NA,TGTGCCTGGAGTGTATCGGCGACAGGCGAGCAGTACTTC,CAWSVSATGEQYF
TRBV29-1,NA,TRBJ2-3,15,TRBD2,TGCAGCGTTGAACTAGCGGGGGTTGGGACAGATACGCAGTATTTT,CSVELAGVGTDTQYF
TRBV11-1,NA,TRBJ1-1,13,NA,TGTGCCAGCAGCTTTTTGGGGCAGAGTGAAGCTTTCTTT,CASSFLGQSEAFF
TRBV2,NA,TRBJ1-6,16,NA,TGTGCCAGCAGTGAAAGGGTGGACAGAACTAATTCACCCCTCCACTTT,CASSERVDRTNSPLHF
TRBV19,NA,TRBJ2-2,16,NA,TGTGCCAGTAGGGGTCGGGGGGCGACGAACACCGGGGAGCTGTTTTTT,CASRGRGATNTGELFF
TRBV5-6,NA,TRBJ1-2,13,NA,TGTGCCAGCATTGCGGGGCCCAAGGGGGGCTACACCTTC,CASIAGPKGGYTF
TRBV5-4,few,TRBJ1-3,16,TRBD1,TGTGCCAGCAGCCCGGACAGGGGCCACTCTGGAAACACCATATATTTT,CASSPDRGHSGNTIYF
TRBV6-5,NA,TRBJ2-1,13,TRBD2,TGTGCCTGCCGGGCTAGCGGGGGCAATGAGCAGTTCTTC,CACRASGGNEQFF
TRBV30,NA,TRBJ1-4,14,NA,TGTGCCTGGAGTGGGGGGGGTCGCGGAGAAAAACTGTTTTTT,CAWSGGGRGEKLFF
TRBV2,NA,TRBJ1-5,15,TRBD1,TGTGCCAGCAGGGGACAGGGGGCCAGCAATCAGCCCCAGCATTTT,CASRGQGASNQPQHF
TRBV5-5,NA,TRBJ1-5,18,TRBD1,TGTGCCAGCAGCTTGGCCAGGGGGAGATACCATAGCAATCAGCCCCAGCATTTT,CASSLARGRYHSNQPQHF
TRBV6-1,NA,TRBJ1-5,13,NA,TGTGCCAGCAGTGAGTTGGGCCAGCAGCCCCAGCATTTT,CASSELGQQPQHF
TRBV30,once,TRBJ1-5,16,TRBD1,TGTGCCTGGAAGTCGGGACAGGGCTTAGTAAATCAGCCCCAGCATTTT,CAWKSGQGLVNQPQHF
TRBV7-9,NA,TRBJ1-2,12,NA,TGTGCCAGCAGCTTAGACAGGGCTGGCTACACCTTC,CASSLDRAGYTF
TRBV2,NA,TRBJ2-5,12,NA,TGTGCCAGCAGGTCGGAGGGAGAGACCCAGTACTTC,CASRSEGETQYF
TRBV3-1/TRBV3-2,NA,TRBJ2-7,12,NA,TGTGCCAGCAGCGGCAATTCCTACGAGCAGTACTTC,CASSGNSYEQYF
TRBV6-1,NA,TRBJ1-5,16,NA,TGTGCCAGCAGTGGTGGGCAGGGCTCTTGGTCCCAGCCCCAGCATTTT,CASSGGQGSWSQPQHF